A selection of T cell receptor beta chains follows, all from one sample in a study of early T cells in non-severe SARS-CoV-2 infection. TCRdb re-called the 5' RACE reads with MiXCR, one entry per CDR3 protein. This sample has tens of thousands of distinct CDR3 sequences, with just under 9% found just once. The source material was whole blood. These receptors originate from an adult who was a healthcare worker with PCR-confirmed SARS-CoV-2 infection or an uninfected control (not recorded which). The conserved cysteine and the conserved F or W are not part of the CDR3 here.

V,length,J,CDR3
TRBV6-2/TRBV6-3,11,TRBJ1-2,ASSGSGGYGYT
TRBV6-6,10,TRBJ2-7,ASSYRVDEQY
TRBV7-9,12,TRBJ2-1,ASSKDGSNNEQF
TRBV7-9,11,TRBJ2-2,ASSPRATGELF
TRBV7-2,12,TRBJ2-1,ASSLGGIVNEQF
TRBV12-3/TRBV12-4,11,TRBJ1-6,ASSRTDNSPLH
TRBV27,12,TRBJ1-6,ASSYGRFNSPLH
TRBV29-1,13,TRBJ2-2,SVDGLAGEYGELF
TRBV11-2,12,TRBJ2-1,ASSLEPGLAEQF
TRBV6-4,10,TRBJ1-1,ASSDGDREAF
TRBV2,14,TRBJ1-2,ASSEESGRFFYGYT
TRBV28,11,TRBJ2-3,ASSSPSADTQY
TRBV28,15,TRBJ1-2,ASSSPLSGPLNYGYT
TRBV7-3,11,TRBJ1-2,ASSPLGRGGYT
TRBV6-1,12,TRBJ2-7,ASLQGSLSYEQY
TRBV7-9,14,TRBJ2-1,ASSPDRGNSYNEQF
TRBV28,11,TRBJ2-3,ASSFQLTDTQY
TRBV20-1,15,TRBJ2-1,SAFLASGPIRGDEQF
TRBV4-3,16,TRBJ2-1,ASSQGRTSGDLYNEQF
TRBV10-3,11,TRBJ2-5,AISDRGVETQY
TRBV29-1,11,TRBJ2-1,SADSSPYNEQF
TRBV2,12,TRBJ1-4,ASIYRGLNEKLF
TRBV28,11,TRBJ2-7,ASSLRAATGIL
TRBV5-6,15,TRBJ2-1,ASSSPPGTGHYNEQF
TRBV6-6,14,TRBJ2-3,ASTSTGPTSTDTQY
TRBV12-3/TRBV12-4,10,TRBJ2-7,ASSSGLYEQY
TRBV27,11,TRBJ1-3,ASSFGLGNTIY
TRBV11-2,13,TRBJ1-1,ASSLVRTGVAEVF
TRBV7-3,11,TRBJ1-1,ASSLRMNTEAF
TRBV13,14,TRBJ2-2,ASSFLGGSVTGELF
TRBV3-1,12,TRBJ2-2,ASSQDVLAGELF
TRBV6-2/TRBV6-3,13,TRBJ2-1,ASSYVLAGGPFQF
TRBV5-4,12,TRBJ2-3,ASSFSGVGDTQY
TRBV28,11,TRBJ1-2,ASTDTGNYGYT
TRBV28,11,TRBJ1-1,ASIEGRNFGAF
TRBV12-3/TRBV12-4,12,TRBJ2-3,ASSSYHSTDTQY
TRBV6-1,13,TRBJ2-5,ASIEGPGGQETQY
TRBV13,12,TRBJ2-7,ASSLVGRAYEQY
TRBV4-3,17,TRBJ2-2,ASSQGTQGYANTGELFF
TRBV6-2/TRBV6-3,12,TRBJ1-3,ASSYSSSGNTIY
TRBV7-2,15,TRBJ2-3,ASSLGPASGRADTQY
TRBV24-1,16,TRBJ2-2,ATSDEGQGLSNTGELF
TRBV29-1,10,TRBJ2-5,SVTGAGETQY
TRBV20-1,11,TRBJ2-3,SPLAGDTDTQY
TRBV7-8,16,TRBJ2-5,ASSLGPPSGSLQETQY
TRBV27,12,TRBJ1-2,ASSPRTGGLGYT
TRBV5-4,13,TRBJ2-1,ASSTGTASGGEQF
TRBV21-1,15,TRBJ2-2,ASSIRGRTQETGELF
TRBV7-9,11,TRBJ1-4,ASSKDTGSKLF
TRBV5-5,15,TRBJ2-1,ASSLGGSSLSYNEQF
TRBV9,14,TRBJ2-1,ASSVAPGLAGNEQF
TRBV4-3,14,TRBJ2-1,ASRPGIMANPNEQF